The entry below describes one T cell receptor beta chain. CDR3 length: 17 residues. The J segment lost 5 bases and the V segment lost 0 bases, leaving 7 bases of the junction unmatched. Looked up from germline, CDR1 is MGHRA and CDR2 is YSYEKL. The entry originates in a study of OX40 agonist ivuxolimab in advanced cancers. The method was immunoSEQ multiplex PCR; TCRdb's version includes in-frame clones alone and lacks a portion of them. The table lists about 32,000 clones, about 92% of them singletons. The source was CD4+ or CD8+ T cells sorted from blood, collected in a trial of the OX40 agonist ivuxolimab. The chain joins TRBV4-1 to TRBJ2-2; TRBD1 matches at 9 bases. This receptor was identified in an adult with an advanced solid tumor such as melanoma, head and neck, liver or kidney cancer. This CDR3 reads CASSQEAPTGGTGELFF. The CDR3 bases are TGCGCCAGCAGCCAAGAAGCCCCGACAGGGGGGACCGGGGAGCTGTTTTTT.